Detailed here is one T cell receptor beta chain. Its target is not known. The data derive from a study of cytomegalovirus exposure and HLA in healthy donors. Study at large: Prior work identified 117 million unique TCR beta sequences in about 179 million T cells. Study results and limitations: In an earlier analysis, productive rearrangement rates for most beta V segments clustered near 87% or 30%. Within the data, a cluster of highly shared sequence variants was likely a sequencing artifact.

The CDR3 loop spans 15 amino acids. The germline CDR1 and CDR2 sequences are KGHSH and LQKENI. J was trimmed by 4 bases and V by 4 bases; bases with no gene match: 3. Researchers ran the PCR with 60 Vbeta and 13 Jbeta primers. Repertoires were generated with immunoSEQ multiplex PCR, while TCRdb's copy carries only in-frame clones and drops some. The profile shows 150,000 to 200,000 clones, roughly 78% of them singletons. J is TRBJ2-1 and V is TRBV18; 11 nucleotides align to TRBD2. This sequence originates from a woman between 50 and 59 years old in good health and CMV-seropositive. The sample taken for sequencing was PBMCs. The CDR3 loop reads CASSRTSGGYNEQFF. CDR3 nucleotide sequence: TGTGCCAGCTCACGAACTAGCGGGGGTTACAATGAGCAGTTCTTC.